This T cell receptor (beta chain) was recovered during a study of blood T cell repertoires in COVID-19. Patients of the Seattle cohort, enrolled during active infection, were followed longitudinally. As handled by the study authors: The assay estimated nucleated cells by amplifying reference gene primers. Generated by immunoSEQ multiplex PCR, the TCRdb table keeps only in-frame clones and is missing some. V and J calls and clone size come straight from that table; D and trimming were deduced from the DNA. The sample contains approximately 270,000 clones, approximately 89% of which appear only once. J lost 3 bases, V lost 3 bases, and 6 bases had no gene match. Germline assignment: CDR1 SGHRS and CDR2 YFSETQ. This CDR3 comprises 16 residues.

Sequenced material: peripheral blood. This TCR came from a woman aged 25-40 years with COVID-19, enrolled during active disease. This chain uses TRBV5-1 with TRBJ2-3; 11 nucleotides agree with TRBD1. The CDR3 DNA reads TGCGCCAGCAGCTCCCTCGGACAGGGGGCGACAGATACGCAGTATTTT. Translating gives CASSSLGQGATDTQYF.